This TCR beta chain is from a study of blood T cell repertoires in COVID-19. About the study: Donors in the United States, Italy and Spain gave samples during acute or convalescent COVID-19. PBMCs, B-cell-depleted T cells, or T cells were the source of the cDNA or gDNA that made up the material.

The CDR3 runs 14 residues. The germline CDR1 and CDR2 sequences are MNHNS and SASEGT. Trimming removed 1 base at V and 3 bases at J, with 10 bases between. This clone occurred a few times. Methods used by the authors: Estimates of nucleated cell counts were drawn from the amplification of reference gene primers. Here immunoSEQ multiplex PCR was the method, and the copy in TCRdb shows in-frame clones only, minus some. V and J calls and clone size are those listed in that table; D and trimming were worked out from the DNA. The sample consists of roughly 31,000 clones, around 89% of them appearing once. This TCR was recovered from a man in his 60s with acute or convalescent COVID-19. The sequencing input was peripheral blood. The chain uses TRBV6-1 and TRBJ2-7; D might be TRBD2 (6 bases). CDR3 bases: TGTGCCAGCAGTGAAGTCGGGGGATACTACGAGCAGTACTTC. This sequence encodes CASSEVGGYYEQYF.